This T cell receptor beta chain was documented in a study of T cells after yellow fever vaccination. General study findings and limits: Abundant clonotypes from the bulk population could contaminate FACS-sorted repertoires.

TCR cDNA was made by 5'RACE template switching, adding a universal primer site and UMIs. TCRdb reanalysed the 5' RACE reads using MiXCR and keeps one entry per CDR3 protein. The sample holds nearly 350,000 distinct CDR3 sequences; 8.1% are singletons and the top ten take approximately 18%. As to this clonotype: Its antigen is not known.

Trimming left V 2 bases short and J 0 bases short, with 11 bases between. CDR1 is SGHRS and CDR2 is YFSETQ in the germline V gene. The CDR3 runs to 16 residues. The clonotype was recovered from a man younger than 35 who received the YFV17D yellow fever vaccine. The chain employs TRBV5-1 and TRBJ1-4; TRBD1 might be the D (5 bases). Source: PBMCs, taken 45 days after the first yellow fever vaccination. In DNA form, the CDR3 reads TGCGCCAGCAGCTTTTCCTTGGGGGCAACTAATGAAAAACTGTTTTTT. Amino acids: CASSFSLGATNEKLFF.